Detailed here is one T cell receptor (beta chain). These data originate in a study of blood T cell repertoires in COVID-19. Study details: Sample material is recorded as cDNA or gDNA derived from T cells, B-cell-depleted T cells, or PBMCs.

Study processing details: Amplifying reference gene primers gave estimates of nucleated cell counts. The protocol was immunoSEQ multiplex PCR, while the TCRdb copy is restricted to in-frame clones and leaves out a portion. V, J and clone size derive from that table, while D and trimming were established from the DNA sequence. The top ten clones hold 2.1% of a sample with roughly 180,000 clones, roughly nine tenths of them seen once. Looked up from germline, CDR1 is SGHRS and CDR2 is YFSETQ. The V end lost 0 bases, the J end lost 1 base, and 10 bases lay between the germline ends. The CDR3 is 15 residues long.

This chain joins TRBV5-1 and TRBJ1-1; TRBD1 is a possible D gene (5 bases). Sequences were obtained from peripheral blood. The TCR originated in a man in his 70s with active or convalescent COVID-19. CDR3 region: CASSLAQGTNTEAFF. CDR3 coding DNA: TGCGCCAGCAGCTTGGCGCAGGGAACGAACACTGAAGCTTTCTTT.